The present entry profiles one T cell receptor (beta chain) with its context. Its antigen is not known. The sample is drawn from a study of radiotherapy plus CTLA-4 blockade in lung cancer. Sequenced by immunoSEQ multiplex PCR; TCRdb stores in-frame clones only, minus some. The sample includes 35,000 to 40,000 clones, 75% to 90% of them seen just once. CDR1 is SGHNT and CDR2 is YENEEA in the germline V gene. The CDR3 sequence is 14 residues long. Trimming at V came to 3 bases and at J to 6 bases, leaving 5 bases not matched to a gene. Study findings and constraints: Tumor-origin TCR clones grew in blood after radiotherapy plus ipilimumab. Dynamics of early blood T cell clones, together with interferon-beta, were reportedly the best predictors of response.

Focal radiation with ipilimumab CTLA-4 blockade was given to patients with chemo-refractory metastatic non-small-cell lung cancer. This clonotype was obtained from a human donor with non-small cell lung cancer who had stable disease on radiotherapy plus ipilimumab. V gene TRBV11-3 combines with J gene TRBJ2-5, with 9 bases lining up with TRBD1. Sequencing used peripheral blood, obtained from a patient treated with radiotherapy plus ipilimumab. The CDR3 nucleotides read TGTGCCAGCAGCTTTAGAGGGACAGGGCAGACCCAGTACTTC. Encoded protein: CASSFRGTGQTQYF.